Here is one TCR beta chain with its context. This receptor's antigen is unknown. Per-base quality was not reported, and no clone a single base away is much larger than it. The immunoSEQ Assay, a bias-controlled multiplex PCR, was used to amplify TCRbeta CDR3 regions from genomic DNA. As for how the authors treated the data: Within the assay, amplification of reference gene primers was used to estimate how many nucleated cells each sample contained. Sequence reads were collapsed and filtered to measure the absolute abundance of every unique TCRbeta CDR3 rearrangement. For each sample, productive Simpson clonality was calculated as the square root of Simpson's diversity index across productive rearrangements. Sourced from immuneACCESS, this table was stored by TCRdb with only in-frame sequences that have V and J called. A share of the clones is absent; for the studies checked, an unresolved V gene accounts for under half, and the remainder has no known explanation. V and J calls plus clone size are reproduced from that table; the DNA served to infer D and trimming. Across this sample there are 250,000 to 350,000 clones, with roughly 88% seen only once. 0.85% to 1% of the sample lies in the top ten.

For this chain, trimming is 1 base at the V end and 2 bases at the J end, and the number of junction bases without a gene match is 6. The germline V gene yields SGHDN for CDR1 and FVKESK for CDR2. Taken from cysteine to phenylalanine, the CDR3 has 19 residues. Only the CDR3 portion is preserved as DNA: 57 bases, with reading frame beginning at the first base. At one collaborating source in Seattle, patients were enrolled during active infection and were followed longitudinally through the course of disease. Collaborating institutions collected whole blood in K2EDTA tubes following their own protocols. For TCRbeta analysis, collaborators shipped samples in one of three forms: frozen whole blood, isolated PBMCs, or DNA extracted from either of those sample types. The sample originates from a study of blood T cell repertoires in COVID-19 (dated by TCRdb to about 2020). Describing the broader study: The collaborator samples originated in the United States, Italy and Spain and spanned the acute and convalescent phases of COVID-19. The prospective study material was composed of cDNA or gDNA derived from T cells, B-cell-depleted T cells, or PBMCs. The dataset comprised deeply sampled blood TCRbeta repertoires from subjects exposed to, actively infected with, or recovered from COVID-19. The repertoires were released in a freely available public database meant as a resource for research on the immune response to SARS-CoV-2. The samples were drawn from two sources: the first 160 participants of the ongoing ImmuneRACE study, and 950 to 1,500 subjects contributed by 6 global collaborators. A de-identified subject ID, COVID-19 status, age in years and sex were almost always included in the sample metadata. HLA class I and class II types, where available, came from metadata supplied by the sample provider rather than from assay-based typing.

Overall study results and their limits: How much clinical and demographic metadata was included differed by source and by participant, and the metadata was provided uncurated.

This sequence originates from a human donor with COVID-19, enrolled during active disease. The donor label of this sample is uncertain. The specimen was peripheral blood. The chain is made from TRBV14 and TRBJ2-6; 12 bases in the junction line up with TRBD2. The CDR3 reads CASSQGVLAGGPGANVLTF. The DNA reads as follows: TGTGCCAGCAGCCAAGGGGTTCTAGCGGGAGGGCCTGGGGCCAACGTCCTGACTTTC.